The T cell receptor (beta chain) under discussion was sequenced for a study of blood T cell repertoires in COVID-19. Study summary: T cells, B-cell-depleted T cells, or PBMCs provided the cDNA or gDNA that served as material.

CDR1 and CDR2 from the germline V gene are ENHRY and SYGVKD. Trimming took off 6 bases at V and 4 bases at J, with 19 bases between the two ends. CDR3 length: 16 residues. The protocol was immunoSEQ multiplex PCR, while the TCRdb copy is restricted to in-frame clones and leaves out a portion. The data contain 150,000 to 200,000 clones, around 88% of them singletons. Participants spanned ages about 18 to 95 years and resided in around 25 US areas. Sequenced material: PBMCs or T cells enriched from blood (not recorded which). The chain employs TRBV10-3 and TRBJ2-1, with a tentative D call TRBD2 (5 bases). This sequence was found in a woman aged 25 to 45 who had recovered from COVID-19. The CDR3 DNA reads TGTGCCATCAGGCCCACTAGTCCTTCTAGATACAATGAGCAGTTCTTC. This codes for CAIRPTSPSRYNEQFF.